The 7 T cell receptor beta chains below were found in one sample sequenced in a study of cytomegalovirus exposure and HLA in healthy donors (dated by TCRdb to the late 2010s). Libraries were prepared through the immunoSEQ multiplex PCR assay. For the multiplex PCR, a mixture combining 60 forward primers for TCR Vbeta segments and 13 reverse primers for TCR Jbeta segments was used. TCRdb carries this immuneACCESS record with in-frame sequences only. Its versions omit some clonotypes, under half of them owing to an unresolved V gene in the studies checked, with the rest unexplained. Here the sample has hundreds of thousands of clones; approximately 78% occur a single time. The ten most abundant clones make up approximately 2.9% of the sample. What was sequenced was PBMCs. The receptors were gathered from a man under 40 in good health and CMV-seronegative.

V is TRBV1 and J is TRBJ2-7; the listed D gene, TRBD1, was not tested against the DNA. TRBV1 is tagged as a pseudogene. CDR3 length: 13 residues. As DNA, the CDR3 is TGCACCAGCAGCCAAGAGGCTCCCTACGAGCAGTACTTC. Protein sequence: CTSSQEAPYEQYF.

The gene calls are TRBV7-9 and TRBJ2-1; 7 bases agree with TRBD2. The CDR3 totals 15 residues. Germline CDR1 SEHNR, CDR2 FQNEAQ (reference sequence). V lost 11 bases and J lost 0; bases outside the gene matches: 10. The CDR3 DNA reads TGTGCCCGAAGCGAGCGGGGCACCTCCTACAATGAGCAGTTCTTC. This sequence encodes CARSERGTSYNEQFF.

This clone was seen more than once but under ten times. This CDR3 is CASSPRTGTNYEQYF. DNA for the CDR3: TGTGCCAGCAGCCCAAGGACAGGGACCAACTACGAGCAGTACTTC. The chain has TRBV7-9 and TRBJ2-7; TRBD1 aligns across 8 bases. The CDR3 runs to 15 residues. The trim removed 5 bases at V and 3 bases at J, leaving 9 bases unmatched. CDR1 and CDR2 (germline): SEHNR, FQNEAQ (reference sequence).

The rearrangement uses TRBV15 and TRBJ2-7; perhaps TRBD2 as D (6 bases). Looked up from germline, CDR1 is LNHNV and CDR2 is YYDKDF (reference sequence). CDR3 size: 14 residues. The germline V and J ends were trimmed by 0 bases and 3 bases, with 9 bases remaining between them. CDR3 in amino acids: CATSRDRRGYEQYF. The DNA for the CDR3 is TGTGCCACCAGCAGAGATCGGAGGGGCTACGAGCAGTACTTC.

About this clone itself: Other DNA sequences from this sample encode an identical CDR3 as well. This chain links TRBV7-8 with TRBJ1-5; possible D gene TRBD1, 5 bases. Germline V lookup: CDR1 SGHVS, CDR2 FQNEAQ. The CDR3 length is 13 residues. Trimming shortened V by 0 bases and J by 5 bases, and 5 bases separated the two germline ends. The CDR3 is CASSLARDQPQHF. DNA of the CDR3: TGTGCCAGCAGCTTAGCCAGGGATCAGCCCCAGCATTTT.

The rearrangement links TRBV2 to TRBJ1-5, with 12 bases that match TRBD1. The V segment lost 6 bases and the J segment 2 bases; nucleotides outside the gene matches: 5. The CDR3 has 16 residues. Germline lookup yields CDR1 SNHLY and CDR2 FYNNEI. Here the CDR3 reads CASRGTGGLGNQPQHF. The DNA of the CDR3 is TGTGCCAGCAGAGGGACAGGGGGCTTAGGCAATCAGCCCCAGCATTTT.

The CDR3 bases are TGCGCCAGCAGCCAAGATCGAGTGGCTCCGACAGGGGGATTCACCGGGGAGCTGTTTTTT. Amino acid sequence: CASSQDRVAPTGGFTGELFF. This chain joins TRBV4-1 and TRBJ2-2, with 9 positions matching TRBD1. CDR1 is MGHRA and CDR2 is YSYEKL in the germline V gene. After removal of 0 bases from V and 4 bases from J, the junction contained 15 bases not matched to a gene. The CDR3 is made up of 20 amino acids.